This TCR beta chain is drawn from a study of shared clonotypes between healthy human individuals. Study information: The people who gave samples were a couple of women and a few men aged 18 to 49. Each donor's CD4 naive and CD4 memory cells filled three plates apiece, CD8 naive two, and CD8 memory one. Notes on the study in general: Shared clonotypes across all four donors exceeded non-shared ones in generation probability.

Investigators divided CD4+ cells into CD45RA+ naive and CD45RA-negative memory subsets. Profiled with immunoSEQ multiplex PCR; TCRdb holds only in-frame clones, not every one. This table holds more than 1.2 million clones, approximately 98.5% found once. This clone was observed once. Antigen unknown. Input material: naive CD4+ T cells sorted from blood. Subset defined: CD45RA+ positively selected. The receptor's source is a man aged 25 to 45 in good health.

Here the CDR3 reads CASTRENSYEQYF. The CDR3 coding sequence is TGTGCCAGCACCCGGGAGAACTCCTACGAGCAGTACTTC. The chain uses TRBV18 and TRBJ2-7; the D gene is possibly TRBD2 (6 bases). CDR1 and CDR2 (germline): KGHSH, LQKENI. This CDR3 is 13 amino acids long. V lost 8 bases and J lost 0, with 11 bases in between.